These T cell receptor beta chains were read from a single sample in a study of persistence of HIV-infected CD4 T cells. No antigen has been identified for these receptors. Libraries were prepared by immunoSEQ multiplex PCR; TCRdb keeps only in-frame clonotypes and omits some of them. Seen here are about 33,000 clones, 75% to 85% observed once, and the top ten hold about 0.78%. Sequencing was performed on CD4+ T cells sorted from PBMCs after approximately 19-hour stimulation, taken from a patient who received antiretroviral therapy. The source of these receptors is an adult man with HIV who was CMV-seropositive. Both conserved end residues are part of each CDR3. A D gene is named only where the DNA matches it firmly. Clone size appears in some rows only: once, few, many, or a class for an expanded clone.

clone size | D gene | J gene | CDR3 length | V gene | CDR3 protein | CDR3 DNA
. | TRBD2 | TRBJ2-3 | 15 | TRBV12-5 | CASGPTGGVGDTQYF | TGTGCTAGTGGCCCTACGGGGGGTGTCGGAGATACGCAGTATTTT
. | . | TRBJ2-7 | 12 | TRBV5-1 | CASSPSSYEQYF | TGCGCCAGCAGCCCTTCCTCCTACGAGCAGTACTTC
. | TRBD2 | TRBJ2-1 | 15 | TRBV9 | CASSEGGMNYNEQFF | TGTGCCAGCAGCGAGGGAGGGATGAACTACAATGAGCAGTTCTTC
. | . | TRBJ1-4 | 21 | TRBV13 | CASSQHLSIRGEGPRGEKLFF | TGTGCCAGCAGCCAGCATCTTAGTATTCGGGGGGAAGGACCTCGGGGTGAAAAACTGTTTTTT
. | . | TRBJ1-1 | 14 | TRBV14 | CASSQDTFYTEAFF | TGTGCCAGCAGCCAAGATACATTCTACACTGAAGCTTTCTTT
. | TRBD2 | TRBJ2-1 | 17 | TRBV30 | CAARRGSGASSYNEQFF | TGTGCCGCAAGGCGGGGTAGCGGGGCCTCCTCCTACAATGAGCAGTTCTTC
. | . | TRBJ2-5 | 15 | TRBV3-1/TRBV3-2 | CASSLVGGGRETQYF | TGTGCCAGCAGCCTGGTCGGGGGCGGCAGGGAGACCCAGTACTTC
few | . | TRBJ2-5 | 14 | TRBV5-1 | CASSLGDFEETQYF | TGCGCCAGCAGCTTGGGGGACTTCGAAGAGACCCAGTACTTC
few | TRBD1 | TRBJ1-1 | 15 | TRBV6-5 | CASRRDRGETTEAFF | TGTGCCAGCAGACGGGACAGGGGAGAAACTACTGAAGCTTTCTTT
few | . | TRBJ2-5 | 11 | TRBV7-8 | CASSLQETQYF | TGTGCCAGCAGCCTTCAAGAGACCCAGTACTTC
. | TRBD1 | TRBJ2-1 | 16 | TRBV10-3 | CAISESGQGSYNEQFF | TGTGCCATCAGTGAGTCGGGACAGGGGTCCTACAATGAGCAGTTCTTC
. | . | TRBJ2-2 | 15 | TRBV5-4 | CASSRNGGLHGELFF | TGTGCCAGCAGCCGAAATGGGGGTTTACACGGGGAGCTGTTTTTT
few | . | TRBJ2-7 | 11 | TRBV5-5 | CASSFDHEQYF | TGTGCCAGCAGCTTCGACCACGAGCAGTACTTC
. | TRBD1 | TRBJ1-2 | 17 | TRBV10-3 | CAISGQGVSLVNYGYTF | TGTGCCATCAGCGGACAGGGAGTAAGCCTGGTAAACTATGGCTACACCTTC
. | TRBD2 | TRBJ2-1 | 16 | TRBV7-2 | CASSLLRGSSYNEQFF | TGTGCCAGCAGCTTATTGCGGGGGAGCTCCTACAATGAGCAGTTCTTC
. | TRBD2 | TRBJ2-5 | 16 | TRBV18 | CASSLGLAGAQETQYF | TGTGCCAGCTCACTTGGACTAGCGGGGGCCCAAGAGACCCAGTACTTC
. | . | TRBJ1-4 | 11 | TRBV5-5 | CASSLDEKLFF | TGTGCCAGCAGCTTGGATGAAAAACTGTTTTTT
. | . | TRBJ1-1 | 14 | TRBV10-3 | CAISEGQQNTEAFF | TGTGCCATCAGTGAGGGACAGCAGAACACTGAAGCTTTCTTT
few | TRBD1 | TRBJ1-5 | 14 | TRBV6-5 | CASSPGTGGEPQHF | TGTGCCAGCAGCCCCGGGACAGGGGGTGAGCCCCAGCATTTT
. | . | TRBJ1-1 | 14 | TRBV2 | CASSGGVLNTEAFF | TGTGCCAGCAGTGGGGGGGTCCTGAACACTGAAGCTTTCTTT
. | . | TRBJ2-7 | 15 | TRBV7-7 | CASSPGAGKVFEQYF | TGTGCCAGCAGCCCCGGGGCAGGGAAGGTGTTCGAGCAGTACTTC
. | . | TRBJ2-2 | 15 | TRBV7-9 | CASSFNNRRTGELFF | TGTGCCAGCAGCTTTAATAACCGACGCACCGGGGAGCTGTTTTTT
. | . | TRBJ2-2 | 16 | TRBV7-8 | CASSHLERRNTGELFF | TGTGCCAGCAGCCACCTCGAGCGGAGGAACACCGGGGAGCTGTTTTTT
. | . | TRBJ1-6 | 14 | TRBV9 | CASSVGQANSPLHF | TGTGCCAGCAGCGTAGGGCAGGCTAATTCACCCCTCCACTTT
. | TRBD1 | TRBJ2-2 | 15 | TRBV7-3 | CASSLDRANTGELFF | TGTGCCAGCAGCCTAGACAGGGCGAACACCGGGGAGCTGTTTTTT
. | . | TRBJ2-3 | 15 | TRBV3-1/TRBV3-2 | CASSTGTYHTDTQYF | TGTGCCAGCAGCACGGGGACATATCACACAGATACGCAGTATTTT
. | . | TRBJ2-5 | 13 | TRBV5-5 | CASSPRGEETQYF | TGTGCCAGCAGCCCCAGGGGTGAGGAGACCCAGTACTTC
. | . | TRBJ1-4 | 14 | TRBV27 | CASSFRWTGEKLFF | TGTGCCAGCAGTTTCAGGTGGACCGGTGAAAAACTGTTTTTT
. | TRBD2 | TRBJ2-5 | 16 | TRBV30 | CAWSPTVFSGGGTQYF | TGTGCCTGGAGTCCCACGGTCTTTAGCGGGGGGGGTACCCAGTACTTC
. | . | TRBJ2-3 | 15 | TRBV4-1 | CASSQDPRSTDTQYF | TGCGCCAGCAGCCAAGATCCGCGGAGCACAGATACGCAGTATTTT
few | TRBD1 | TRBJ2-3 | 20 | TRBV6-2/TRBV6-3 | CASSYSHLGSRARGLDTQYF | TGTGCCAGCAGTTACTCACATTTGGGGAGCCGGGCCAGGGGGTTAGATACGCAGTATTTT
. | . | TRBJ2-2 | 16 | TRBV5-1 | CASSRQGGSNTGELFF | TGCGCCAGCAGCCGCCAGGGGGGATCGAACACCGGGGAGCTGTTTTTT
. | . | TRBJ2-5 | 15 | TRBV30 | CAWSEGGTRLGTQYF | TGTGCCTGGAGTGAAGGGGGGACACGCTTGGGGACCCAGTACTTC
. | TRBD2 | TRBJ2-5 | 15 | TRBV7-8 | CASSFSGGAGETQYF | TGTGCCAGCAGCTTCAGCGGGGGGGCCGGGGAGACCCAGTACTTC
. | . | TRBJ2-3 | 15 | TRBV18 | CASSPGTLSTDTQYF | TGTGCCAGCTCACCAGGGACACTGAGCACAGATACGCAGTATTTT
. | TRBD1 | TRBJ1-1 | 14 | TRBV6-6 | CASRGTGVTTEAFF | TGTGCCAGCAGGGGGACAGGGGTAACCACTGAAGCTTTCTTT